This TCR beta chain is from a study of T cells in Graves' hyperthyroidism and ophthalmopathy (dated by TCRdb to between 2018 and 2021). General notes on the study: Peripheral blood samples were taken at the time of initial diagnosis, prior to any treatment. TCR V-J signatures able to tell the groups apart were searched for in a discovery cohort of some 100 patients, of whom around 43 had Graves' ophthalmopathy and 55 to 60 had stable Graves' hyperthyroidism. Prospective prediction of ophthalmopathy was tested in an independent validation cohort consisting of some 20 hyperthyroidism patients and around 16 patients who later progressed to ophthalmopathy. The 100 or so discovery patients were randomly divided into training and test sets at a 7:3 ratio. Thyroid tissue and blood T-cell repertoires from six Graves' hyperthyroidism patients were also compared in the study. Once sampling was done, hyperthyroidism patients were given methimazole at a starting dose of 30 mg daily, whereas ophthalmopathy patients were given high-dose intravenous methylprednisolone. TCR Vbeta CDR3 sequencing of around 130 peripheral blood samples (approximately 44 ophthalmopathy, around 80 hyperthyroidism and roughly 17 progressor patients) is reported in the paper. Beyond this particular receptor, the publication reports: In validation, progression to ophthalmopathy was predicted by the model with 70.59% sensitivity and nearly 75% specificity, a median of approximately 7.1 months before onset. Most expanded thyroid clonotypes (frequency above 0.001) were also detected in blood, suggesting blood repertoires may reflect thyroid immune responses. A 13 V-J signature model separated ophthalmopathy from stable hyperthyroidism, with approximately 87% sensitivity and 81.08% specificity in cross-validation and 80%/75% in testing. Sample size was not statistically predetermined, and investigators were not blinded to group allocation.

Amplification of TCR beta CDR3 regions was carried out from RNA transcripts. For the first round of RT-PCR on the TCR CDR3, the HTBI primer set was used together with the Qiagen OneStep RT-PCR kit. Libraries were constructed in a second round of multiplex PCR, after which size selection and purification were carried out. Libraries were sequenced paired-end with 100 bp reads on an Illumina HiSeq2000. Regarding the original processing steps: SOAPnuke was used to process the raw data, throwing out any read that contained adapters or uncalled bases, had a mean Phred below 15, or lacked an exact constant-primer or identifier match. COPE v1.2.5 was used to merge the high-quality paired reads, and each unique nucleotide sequence was defined as a clonotype. MiTCR v1.1 was used to align clonotypes to the IMGT TRBV, TRBD and TRBJ reference segments. Only V-J combinations with frequency above 0.0001, covering 99.2% of repertoires, were analysed. The TCS score was defined as the ratio of F50 (clonal expansion) to E x V (chaos), calculated using BLOSUM62-based TCRdist between CDR3 peptides within each V-J. Welch's t-statistics and random forest reduced around 510 V-J features to about 12, which were used in a naive Bayes classifier (R e1071). Through fastp at Q25 and MiXCR, TCRdb rebuilt clones from the public reads, retaining in-frame beta chains. When rows share a CDR3 protein, they turn into one entry using the most common DNA and genes. The V and J calls come from TCRdb's annotation, not from the publication. This sample holds 500,000 to 650,000 distinct CDR3 sequences; more than 14% were observed only once. The ten largest clones add up to roughly an eighth of the sample.

In the ophthalmopathy patients, disease was moderately to severely active, with a Clinical Activity Score of 3 or more, a NOSPECS grade of 4 or more, and a duration of less than 3 months. Patients with uncontrolled infections, other autoimmune diseases, pregnancy or lactation were excluded. Diagnoses were based on clinical symptoms, serum thyroxine and TRAb, thyroid ultrasound and orbital computed tomography. PBMCs were isolated from 8 to 10 ml of fresh peripheral blood by Ficoll-Paque density gradient centrifugation. Trizol reagent was used to extract total RNA, and RNA quality was then checked on an Agilent 2100 Bioanalyzer. Notes on this clonotype: The antigen this receptor binds is unknown. The input lacks base qualities; no much larger clone sits a single base away.

The CDR1 and CDR2 encoded by the germline V gene are SGHTA and FQGTGA. The CDR3 starts with the cysteine, ends with the phenylalanine, and has 12 residues. The entry retains the CDR3 DNA only, 36 bases that are in frame from base 1. Between the V and J ends, shortened by 5 bases and 12 bases respectively, the junction contains 14 bases. The sequenced sample was blood. The V and J genes are TRBV7-3 and TRBJ2-1; the D segment could be TRBD1, given 6 matching bases. This clonotype was obtained from a woman between 45 and 65 years old with Graves' ophthalmopathy. The nucleotide sequence is TGTGCCAGCAGCCTACAGGGTAAAGGGCAGTTCTTC. This codes for CASSLQGKGQFF.